The source of this T cell receptor (beta chain) is a study of blood T cell repertoires in COVID-19. As for the study in general: Whether acute or convalescent, the COVID-19 samples came from the United States, Italy and Spain.

This clone was observed a few times. In the original processing: Amplification of reference gene primers was used by the study to estimate nucleated cell counts. The table came from immunoSEQ multiplex PCR; TCRdb's copy has only in-frame clones and leaves some out. V and J calls and clone size come straight from that table; D and trimming were deduced from the DNA. The repertoire holds 140,000 to 150,000 clones, with around 90% as singletons. V lost 5 bases to trimming and J lost 7 bases; unmatched junction nucleotides: 9. This CDR3 has 14 residues. Germline values: CDR1 SEHNR, CDR2 FQNEAQ (reference sequence).

The chain has TRBV7-9 and TRBJ1-1; 8 bases align to TRBD1. This clonotype was obtained from a woman between 50 and 59 years old with acute or convalescent COVID-19. The specimen sequenced was peripheral blood. DNA for the CDR3: TGTGCCAGCAGCCAAAATTCCGGACAGGGTGAAGCTTTCTTT. It encodes CASSQNSGQGEAFF. Complete variable domain (other parts from reference TRBV7-9 and TRBJ1-1): DTGVSQNPRHKITKRGQNVTFRCDPISEHNRLYWYRQTLGQGPEFLTYFQNEAQLEKSRLLSDRFSAERPKGSFSTLEIQRTEQGDSAMYLCASSQNSGQGEAFFGQGTRLTVV.